These T cell receptor beta chains were read from a single sample in a study of beta chain features in type 1 diabetes. Sequenced by immunoSEQ multiplex PCR; TCRdb stores in-frame clones only, minus some. There are 450,000 to 550,000 clones in the sample; about 32% occur only once, and around 0.065% lies in the top ten. Material: naive CD4+ T cells from blood. These receptor sequences come from a man aged 18 to 30 in good health. Each CDR3 is given with its conserved first and last residue. A D gene is named only where the DNA matches it firmly. Clone size is stated in some rows and not others, as once, few, many or a class when expanded.

TRBJ2-7,.,TRBD2,TRBV28,TGTGCCAGCAGAGTTAGCGGGAGTCTCTACGAGCAGTACTTC,CASRVSGSLYEQYF
TRBJ2-3,.,.,TRBV28,TGTGCCAGCAGTCTCTCAGGGATCGGCACAGATACGCAGTATTTT,CASSLSGIGTDTQYF
TRBJ2-1,.,.,TRBV7-9,TGTGCCAGCAGCTTAGGGTCCAGTTCCGAGCAGTTCTTC,CASSLGSSSEQFF
TRBJ2-1,few,.,TRBV5-1,TGCGCCAGCAGCTTGGGACTGAACGGGAATGAGCAGTTCTTC,CASSLGLNGNEQFF
TRBJ2-3,.,.,TRBV5-1,TGCGCCAGCAGCTTGGGAGGGCAACCGGATACGCAGTATTTT,CASSLGGQPDTQYF
TRBJ1-2,.,.,TRBV29-1,TGCAGCGTCGAAGGGTTGGGGTTTGATGGCTACACCTTC,CSVEGLGFDGYTF
TRBJ2-7,.,.,TRBV5-6,TGTGCCAGCAGCTTGCGCCCGCGCCTCTCCTACGAGCAGTACTTC,CASSLRPRLSYEQYF
TRBJ2-1,many,TRBD2,TRBV30,TGTGCCGCGGGCGGGAGCTCCTACAATGAGCAGTTCTTC,CAAGGSSYNEQFF
TRBJ1-2,.,TRBD1,TRBV15,TGTGCCACCAGCAGAGATAGGGACAGGACCATCTATGGCTACACCTTC,CATSRDRDRTIYGYTF
TRBJ2-5,.,.,TRBV27,TGTGCCAGCAGAAGTTGGGGGACGGAGACCCAGTACTTC,CASRSWGTETQYF
TRBJ2-7,once,TRBD1,TRBV28,TGTGCCAGCGATAGGCTTCGGGGGACAGGGGGCGCCGAGCAGTACTTC,CASDRLRGTGGAEQYF
TRBJ2-7,.,.,TRBV20-1,TGCAGTGGGGGATACCTATACGAGCAGTACTTC,CSGGYLYEQYF
TRBJ2-1,few,TRBD2,TRBV9,TGTGCCAGCAGCGTAAGTAGCGGGGTCTCCTACAATGAGCAGTTCTTC,CASSVSSGVSYNEQFF
TRBJ2-7,few,TRBD2,TRBV7-9,TGTGCCACCGCGGGGGAGTACCCCTACGAGCAGTACTTC,CATAGEYPYEQYF
TRBJ1-2,.,.,TRBV28,TGTGCCAGCCGTAGGGGGACACCCCTAGGCTACACCTTC,CASRRGTPLGYTF
TRBJ2-3,few,.,TRBV30,TGTGCCTGGAGTGTACCCGCGATAAAGAGCACAGATACGCAGTATTTT,CAWSVPAIKSTDTQYF
TRBJ2-1,.,TRBD2,TRBV7-8,TGTGCCACCGGACTAGCGGGAGTGTACAATGAGCAGTTCTTC,CATGLAGVYNEQFF
TRBJ1-5,few,.,TRBV4-1,TGCGCCAGCAGTTACGGAGTTATCGGTCAGCCCCAGCATTTT,CASSYGVIGQPQHF
TRBJ2-7,.,.,TRBV5-1,TGCGCCAGCAGCTTGGATCTGCGAGGGGAGCAGTACTTC,CASSLDLRGEQYF
TRBJ2-3,.,.,TRBV14,TGTGCCAGCAGCCAAGTCGGGGGCGCAGCAGATACGCAGTATTTT,CASSQVGGAADTQYF
TRBJ2-7,.,.,TRBV27,TGTGCCAGCAGTTTACGTCAGGGAGCCCCCTACGAGCAGTACTTC,CASSLRQGAPYEQYF
TRBJ2-7,few,TRBD2,TRBV29-1,TGCAGCGTTGAAGATGGCGGGACTAGCGGCTCCTACGAGCAGTACTTC,CSVEDGGTSGSYEQYF
TRBJ2-7,.,.,TRBV7-3,TGTGCCAGCAGCTCCCCCGGCTACGAGCAGTACTTC,CASSSPGYEQYF
TRBJ2-7,.,.,TRBV23-1,TGCGCCAGCAGTCCCCCCAGGGGCACCTACGAGCAGTACTTC,CASSPPRGTYEQYF
TRBJ2-7,few,TRBD1,TRBV5-1,TGCGCCAGCAGCACCCGGGACAGGGATTCGTCGGAGCAGTACTTC,CASSTRDRDSSEQYF
TRBJ1-1,.,.,TRBV30,TGTGCCTGCATTAAGAACACTGAAGCTTTCTTT,CACIKNTEAFF
TRBJ1-5,few,.,TRBV30,TGTGCCTGGAGTCTAGGGGTCGGCAATCAGCCCCAGCATTTT,CAWSLGVGNQPQHF
TRBJ1-1,.,TRBD1,TRBV9,TGTGCCAGCAGCCTGAACAGGGGTGGCACTGAAGCTTTCTTT,CASSLNRGGTEAFF
TRBJ1-4,.,.,TRBV29-1,TGCAGCGTTGAAGCCCCAGGAAAACTGTTTTTT,CSVEAPGKLFF
TRBJ2-2,.,TRBD1,TRBV28,TGTGCCAGCAGCGACAGGGTGAAACCCGGGGAGCTGTTTTTT,CASSDRVKPGELFF
TRBJ2-7,.,.,TRBV29-1,TGCAGCGGGAGGGGAGACTCCTACGAGCAGTACTTC,CSGRGDSYEQYF
TRBJ2-7,.,.,TRBV9,TGTGCCAGCAGCGTAGGAGCGACGGGCGGGAACTACGAGCAGTACTTC,CASSVGATGGNYEQYF
TRBJ1-2,.,.,TRBV19,TGTGCCAGTAGCGGGCCGGCAGGGACCGGCTATGGCTACACCTTC,CASSGPAGTGYGYTF
TRBJ1-2,.,.,TRBV25-1,TGTGCCAGCAGTGAATTCGGGGGGCGAGACTATGGCTACACCTTC,CASSEFGGRDYGYTF
TRBJ2-7,.,TRBD2,TRBV15,TGTGCCACCAGCAGAGCCGCTAGCGGGAGTTACGAGCAGTACTTC,CATSRAASGSYEQYF
TRBJ2-3,.,TRBD1,TRBV6-5,TGTGCCAGCAGGGCCACAGGGGTTTCGTACAGGCAGTATTTT,CASRATGVSYRQYF
TRBJ1-1,.,.,TRBV2,TGTGCCAGCAGTTTAGACGGGAACACTGAAGCTTTCTTT,CASSLDGNTEAFF
TRBJ2-1,.,TRBD1,TRBV11-3,TGTGCCAGCTCTTGGGACAGGGGCTTCAATGAGCAGTTCTTC,CASSWDRGFNEQFF
TRBJ2-1,.,TRBD2,TRBV7-2,TGTGCCAGCACACTGAAGCGGGAGTTCAATGAGCAGTTCTTC,CASTLKREFNEQFF
TRBJ2-1,.,.,TRBV15,TGTGCCACCAGCGCGAGGCGGGGACGAAATGAGCAGTTCTTC,CATSARRGRNEQFF
TRBJ2-7,.,.,TRBV25-1,TGTGCCAGCACAGGGTATGCAGGGGCTAGCCTATACGAGCAGTACTTC,CASTGYAGASLYEQYF
TRBJ2-4,.,.,TRBV5-4,TGTGCCAGCAGCTTGGACGGCAGAAACATTCAGTACTTC,CASSLDGRNIQYF
TRBJ2-3,once,TRBD1,TRBV9,TGTGCCAGCAGCTCCCGGACAGGGGTGGGGACAGATACGCAGTATTTT,CASSSRTGVGTDTQYF
TRBJ2-1,.,TRBD1,TRBV29-1,TGCAGCGCAGGGACAGGAATGGCAATAAGTGAGCAGTTCTTC,CSAGTGMAISEQFF